This TCR beta chain was identified during a study of blood T cells in healthy people across ages. Study findings and constraints: Greater diversity and more naive CD4+ cells were seen in long-lived donors than in aged donors.

The J segment lost 5 bases and the V segment lost 5 bases, leaving 8 bases of the junction unmatched. Germline CDR1 is LNHNV and CDR2 is YYDKDF (reference sequence). CDR3 length: 15 residues. Then a second PCR, running about 6 to 12 cycles, was carried out with a sample-barcoded 5' primer and a J-beta primer mix. A single record per CDR3 protein comes from TCRdb applying MiXCR to the 5' RACE reads. The repertoire holds 1,100,000 or so distinct CDR3 sequences, 35% to 55% seen once, with over 15% in the top ten. Remarks on this clonotype: Antigen: not known.

Whenever a sample was processed, at least 6 million PBMCs were isolated. This sequence originates from a woman aged 55-70 years in good health. V is TRBV15 and J is TRBJ2-5; 10 nucleotides agree with TRBD2. Material: blood. The CDR3 coding sequence is TGTGCCACCAGCCCCGGACTAGCGGTTCGGGAGACCCAGTACTTC. It yields the protein CATSPGLAVRETQYF.